The clone carrying this T cell receptor (beta chain) was seen repeatedly, ten times or more. Antigen unknown. J gave up 6 bases and V 5 bases, and 6 bases lay outside the gene matches. CDR1 and CDR2 (germline): SEHNR, FQNEAQ (reference sequence). The CDR3 is 14 amino acids. The data stem from a study of T cell repertoires in cytomegalovirus infection. In the study overall: A matching HLA type, together with CMV infection, was signaled by public TCR beta signatures.

TCRdb processed the reads anew with MiXCR; each CDR3 protein has one entry. This sample has approximately 630,000 distinct CDR3 sequences, with 24% found just once. Study conclusions and caveats: Frequencies of public TCR beta families were cumulated, and this identified carriers of CMV plus the relevant HLA. Dominant in the ex vivo response were TCR beta clonotypes restricted by HLA-C and specific for CMV.

The sequence was obtained from a human donor in good health (CMV status not recorded). Some clones in this sample may be carry-over from other donors' samples. The J gene is TRBJ2-1, the V gene TRBV7-9, with 8 bases matching TRBD2. The sample consisted of CD8+ T cells from PBMCs. CDR3 coding DNA: TGTGCCAGCAGCCCGGGACTAGGGAGCAATGAGCAGTTCTTC. It is translated as CASSPGLGSNEQFF.